Listed below are T cell receptor beta chains from one sample, sequenced in a study of patients and donors after allogeneic stem cell transplantation. One entry per CDR3 protein results from TCRdb running MiXCR on the RT-PCR reads. The data show roughly 230,000 distinct CDR3 sequences, around an eighth seen once. The sample comprised blood, either unsorted or a sorted T cell fraction (not recorded which). The receptors stem from a human donor who was either an allogeneic HSCT recipient or a stem cell or donor lymphocyte infusion donor (not recorded which). It is not recorded whose cells these are; they may come from a transplant donor. Both conserved end residues are part of each CDR3. Each record gives: D gene, clone size, V gene, J gene, CDR3 length, CDR3 protein, CDR3 DNA. The D gene is left open where the match is weak. Clone size, where shown, is once, few, many, or a class for clones that have expanded.

d_call: -
clone_size: many
v_call: TRBV5-1
j_call: TRBJ2-1
cdr3_length: 14
cdr3_aa: CASSLGLAYNEQFF
cdr3_nt: TGCGCCAGCAGCTTGGGACTAGCCTACAATGAGCAGTTCTTC

d_call: -
clone_size: -
v_call: TRBV20-1
j_call: TRBJ1-5
cdr3_length: 17
cdr3_aa: CSARRAGNNYSNQPQHF
cdr3_nt: TGCAGTGCTAGAAGGGCAGGGAACAACTATAGCAATCAGCCCCAGCATTTT

d_call: TRBD1
clone_size: many
v_call: TRBV14
j_call: TRBJ1-2
cdr3_length: 14
cdr3_aa: CASSQGTGPYGYTF
cdr3_nt: TGTGCCAGCAGCCAAGGGACAGGACCTTATGGCTACACCTTC

d_call: TRBD1
clone_size: -
v_call: TRBV15
j_call: TRBJ1-4
cdr3_length: 16
cdr3_aa: CATSNDRGSGNEKLFF
cdr3_nt: TGTGCCACCAGCAATGACAGGGGTAGCGGTAATGAAAAACTGTTTTTT

d_call: -
clone_size: many
v_call: TRBV7-9
j_call: TRBJ2-1
cdr3_length: 13
cdr3_aa: CASSLVPFPEQFF
cdr3_nt: TGTGCCAGCAGCTTAGTTCCCTTCCCGGAGCAGTTCTTC

d_call: TRBD2
clone_size: many
v_call: TRBV7-9
j_call: TRBJ2-7
cdr3_length: 14
cdr3_aa: CASALASGAPEQYF
cdr3_nt: TGTGCCAGCGCCCTGGCTAGCGGGGCCCCGGAGCAGTACTTC

d_call: -
clone_size: few
v_call: TRBV29-1
j_call: TRBJ2-2
cdr3_length: 16
cdr3_aa: CSVEDLGRAGAGELFF
cdr3_nt: TGCAGCGTTGAAGATCTAGGCAGGGCTGGAGCCGGGGAGCTGTTTTTT

d_call: TRBD2
clone_size: few
v_call: TRBV12-3/TRBV12-4
j_call: TRBJ2-7
cdr3_length: 14
cdr3_aa: CASSLSGKLEEQYF
cdr3_nt: TGTGCCAGCAGCCTTAGCGGGAAGTTGGAAGAGCAGTACTTC

d_call: TRBD1
clone_size: once
v_call: TRBV11-1
j_call: TRBJ1-2
cdr3_length: 18
cdr3_aa: CASSSSPGTGSRNYGYTF
cdr3_nt: TGTGCCAGCAGCTCCAGTCCCGGGACAGGTTCTCGGAACTATGGCTACACCTTC

d_call: TRBD2
clone_size: -
v_call: TRBV5-1
j_call: TRBJ2-5
cdr3_length: 16
cdr3_aa: CASSLSGGSFQETQYF
cdr3_nt: TGCGCCAGCAGCTTGTCAGGCGGGAGCTTTCAAGAGACCCAGTACTTC

d_call: -
clone_size: -
v_call: TRBV19
j_call: TRBJ2-2
cdr3_length: 15
cdr3_aa: CASRIWTANTGELFF
cdr3_nt: TGTGCCAGTAGGATCTGGACAGCGAACACCGGGGAGCTGTTTTTT

d_call: -
clone_size: -
v_call: TRBV12-3/TRBV12-4
j_call: TRBJ2-5
cdr3_length: 15
cdr3_aa: CASSLRAGQKETQYF
cdr3_nt: TGTGCCAGCAGTTTAAGGGCAGGGCAAAAAGAGACCCAGTACTTC

d_call: -
clone_size: -
v_call: TRBV9
j_call: TRBJ2-2
cdr3_length: 17
cdr3_aa: CASSPRLGRGNTGELFF
cdr3_nt: TGTGCCAGCAGCCCCCGACTAGGTCGTGGCAACACCGGGGAGCTGTTTTTT

d_call: TRBD2
clone_size: few
v_call: TRBV6-5
j_call: TRBJ2-5
cdr3_length: 18
cdr3_aa: CASSYGGRAGGVEETQYF
cdr3_nt: TGTGCCAGCAGTTACGGTGGACGGGCGGGAGGGGTGGAAGAGACCCAGTACTTC

d_call: -
clone_size: few
v_call: TRBV5-1
j_call: TRBJ1-1
cdr3_length: 18
cdr3_aa: CASSSIPLQGGVGTEAFF
cdr3_nt: TGCGCCAGCAGCTCCATTCCCTTACAGGGTGGCGTGGGCACTGAAGCTTTCTTT

d_call: TRBD2
clone_size: few
v_call: TRBV18
j_call: TRBJ2-1
cdr3_length: 16
cdr3_aa: CASSPGVAGSYNEQFF
cdr3_nt: TGTGCCAGCTCACCAGGGGTAGCGGGCTCCTACAATGAGCAGTTCTTC

d_call: -
clone_size: -
v_call: TRBV19
j_call: TRBJ1-1
cdr3_length: 14
cdr3_aa: CASSIGRANTEAFF
cdr3_nt: TGTGCCAGTAGTATCGGGAGGGCTAACACTGAAGCTTTCTTT

d_call: -
clone_size: few
v_call: TRBV5-5
j_call: TRBJ1-3
cdr3_length: 14
cdr3_aa: CASSFGLSGNTIYF
cdr3_nt: TGTGCCAGCAGCTTTGGGTTGTCTGGAAACACCATATATTTT

d_call: -
clone_size: once
v_call: TRBV15
j_call: TRBJ1-2
cdr3_length: 13
cdr3_aa: CATSPVSDYGYTF
cdr3_nt: TGTGCCACCAGCCCCGTTTCCGACTATGGCTACACCTTC

d_call: TRBD2
clone_size: many
v_call: TRBV12-3/TRBV12-4
j_call: TRBJ2-3
cdr3_length: 16
cdr3_aa: CASSLGLAGGVDTQYF
cdr3_nt: TGTGCCAGCAGTTTAGGACTAGCGGGAGGGGTAGATACGCAGTATTTT

d_call: TRBD1
clone_size: many
v_call: TRBV6-1
j_call: TRBJ2-2
cdr3_length: 14
cdr3_aa: CASRGQVNTGELFF
cdr3_nt: TGTGCCAGCAGGGGACAGGTGAACACCGGGGAGCTGTTTTTT

d_call: -
clone_size: -
v_call: TRBV7-2
j_call: TRBJ1-1
cdr3_length: 15
cdr3_aa: CASSPGGTRVGPAFF
cdr3_nt: TGTGCCAGCAGCCCCGGAGGCACCAGGGTGGGGCCGGCTTTCTTT

d_call: TRBD1
clone_size: few
v_call: TRBV9
j_call: TRBJ1-6
cdr3_length: 15
cdr3_aa: CASSELDRGTAPLHF
cdr3_nt: TGTGCCAGCAGCGAACTTGACAGGGGGACTGCACCCCTCCACTTT

d_call: TRBD1
clone_size: many
v_call: TRBV6-2/TRBV6-3
j_call: TRBJ2-7
cdr3_length: 15
cdr3_aa: CASRFVAGGSYEQYF
cdr3_nt: TGTGCCAGCAGGTTTGTCGCAGGGGGCTCCTACGAGCAGTACTTC

d_call: -
clone_size: -
v_call: TRBV2
j_call: TRBJ2-2
cdr3_length: 15
cdr3_aa: CASSANGMASGELFF
cdr3_nt: TGTGCCAGCAGTGCTAATGGTATGGCGAGCGGGGAGCTGTTTTTT

d_call: TRBD2
clone_size: -
v_call: TRBV19
j_call: TRBJ2-3
cdr3_length: 17
cdr3_aa: CASSMGSSGSLSDTQYF
cdr3_nt: TGTGCCAGTAGTATGGGGAGTAGCGGGAGTCTCTCAGATACGCAGTATTTT

d_call: TRBD1
clone_size: few
v_call: TRBV5-1
j_call: TRBJ2-2
cdr3_length: 14
cdr3_aa: CASNRGTKTGELFF
cdr3_nt: TGCGCCAGCAACAGGGGGACCAAGACCGGGGAGCTGTTTTTT

d_call: -
clone_size: -
v_call: TRBV6-4
j_call: TRBJ1-1
cdr3_length: 13
cdr3_aa: CASSVSINTEAFF
cdr3_nt: TGTGCCAGCAGTGTTTCCATAAACACTGAAGCTTTCTTT

d_call: TRBD2
clone_size: many
v_call: TRBV9
j_call: TRBJ2-1
cdr3_length: 14
cdr3_aa: CASSVVSGSSEQFF
cdr3_nt: TGTGCCAGCAGCGTAGTTAGCGGGAGCTCTGAGCAGTTCTTC

d_call: -
clone_size: many
v_call: TRBV12-3/TRBV12-4
j_call: TRBJ1-1
cdr3_length: 15
cdr3_aa: CASSLALGGNTEAFF
cdr3_nt: TGTGCCAGCAGTTTAGCGCTCGGGGGAAACACTGAAGCTTTCTTT

d_call: -
clone_size: many
v_call: TRBV19
j_call: TRBJ1-5
cdr3_length: 14
cdr3_aa: CASSSGQGGQPQHF
cdr3_nt: TGTGCCAGTAGTTCTGGGCAGGGAGGACAGCCCCAGCATTTT

d_call: -
clone_size: -
v_call: TRBV4-1
j_call: TRBJ2-1
cdr3_length: 16
cdr3_aa: CASSQVNMGWTDNRFF
cdr3_nt: TGCGCCAGCAGCCAAGTTAATATGGGTTGGACGGACAATCGGTTCTTC

d_call: TRBD1
clone_size: many
v_call: TRBV20-1
j_call: TRBJ2-7
cdr3_length: 15
cdr3_aa: CSARALRDSSYEQYF
cdr3_nt: TGCAGTGCTAGAGCCCTAAGGGACAGCTCCTACGAGCAGTACTTC

d_call: -
clone_size: -
v_call: TRBV7-3
j_call: TRBJ2-1
cdr3_length: 14
cdr3_aa: CASSLAGKYNEQFF
cdr3_nt: TGTGCCAGCAGCTTAGCGGGGAAGTACAATGAGCAGTTCTTC

d_call: TRBD1
clone_size: -
v_call: TRBV12-3/TRBV12-4
j_call: TRBJ1-6
cdr3_length: 14
cdr3_aa: CASRGGTGNSPLHF
cdr3_nt: TGTGCCAGCAGGGGCGGGACAGGGAATTCACCCCTCCACTTT

d_call: TRBD1
clone_size: many
v_call: TRBV11-2
j_call: TRBJ2-2
cdr3_length: 16
cdr3_aa: CASSRWTGGNTGELFF
cdr3_nt: TGTGCCAGCAGCCGTTGGACAGGGGGAAACACCGGGGAGCTGTTTTTT

d_call: TRBD1
clone_size: many
v_call: TRBV27
j_call: TRBJ2-4
cdr3_length: 16
cdr3_aa: CASAAPQGAAKNIQYF
cdr3_nt: TGTGCCAGCGCCGCCCCCCAGGGGGCTGCCAAAAACATTCAGTACTTC

d_call: TRBD1
clone_size: -
v_call: TRBV4-1
j_call: TRBJ2-3
cdr3_length: 17
cdr3_aa: CASSQLGTGAATDTQYF
cdr3_nt: TGCGCCAGCAGCCAGCTGGGGACAGGGGCCGCCACAGATACGCAGTATTTT

d_call: -
clone_size: -
v_call: TRBV13
j_call: TRBJ1-5
cdr3_length: 15
cdr3_aa: CASSLGGPGRQPQHF
cdr3_nt: TGTGCCAGCAGCTTAGGGGGGCCAGGGCGTCAGCCCCAGCATTTT

d_call: -
clone_size: -
v_call: TRBV3-1
j_call: TRBJ1-1
cdr3_length: 11
cdr3_aa: CASRKQGEAFF
cdr3_nt: TGTGCCAGCAGAAAACAGGGCGAAGCTTTCTTT

d_call: -
clone_size: many
v_call: TRBV7-2
j_call: TRBJ1-3
cdr3_length: 17
cdr3_aa: CASSSEPGHRSGNTIYF
cdr3_nt: TGTGCCAGCAGCTCAGAACCGGGACATCGTTCTGGAAACACCATATATTTT

d_call: TRBD1
clone_size: few
v_call: TRBV10-3
j_call: TRBJ2-7
cdr3_length: 15
cdr3_aa: CAISGGQGASYEQYF
cdr3_nt: TGTGCCATCAGTGGGGGACAGGGGGCTTCCTACGAGCAGTACTTC

d_call: -
clone_size: few
v_call: TRBV5-5
j_call: TRBJ1-6
cdr3_length: 14
cdr3_aa: CASSSGLINSPLHF
cdr3_nt: TGTGCCAGCAGCTCGGGACTGATTAATTCACCCCTCCACTTT

d_call: -
clone_size: few
v_call: TRBV19
j_call: TRBJ1-3
cdr3_length: 16
cdr3_aa: CASSAGRLNSGNTIYF
cdr3_nt: TGTGCCAGTAGTGCGGGACGTCTAAACTCTGGAAACACCATATATTTT

d_call: -
clone_size: few
v_call: TRBV5-1
j_call: TRBJ2-3
cdr3_length: 14
cdr3_aa: CASSFFGDSDTQYF
cdr3_nt: TGCGCCAGCAGCTTTTTTGGGGATTCAGATACGCAGTATTTT

d_call: -
clone_size: few
v_call: TRBV2
j_call: TRBJ2-1
cdr3_length: 14
cdr3_aa: CASSGREKDNEQFF
cdr3_nt: TGTGCCAGCAGTGGGAGGGAGAAAGACAATGAGCAGTTCTTC

d_call: -
clone_size: many
v_call: TRBV4-1
j_call: TRBJ1-1
cdr3_length: 17
cdr3_aa: CASSQDPAGAQNTEAFF
cdr3_nt: TGCGCCAGCAGCCAAGACCCAGCGGGGGCCCAGAACACTGAAGCTTTCTTT

d_call: -
clone_size: -
v_call: TRBV24-1
j_call: TRBJ1-1
cdr3_length: 13
cdr3_aa: CATEDNTNTEAFF
cdr3_nt: TGTGCCACCGAGGACAACACGAACACTGAAGCTTTCTTT

d_call: -
clone_size: few
v_call: TRBV5-1
j_call: TRBJ2-1
cdr3_length: 15
cdr3_aa: CASNADGGFYNEQFF
cdr3_nt: TGCGCCAGCAACGCGGACGGAGGGTTTTACAATGAGCAGTTCTTC

d_call: -
clone_size: many
v_call: TRBV20-1
j_call: TRBJ2-3
cdr3_length: 14
cdr3_aa: CSASPPQLLGTQYF
cdr3_nt: TGCAGTGCTAGTCCCCCTCAATTGCTCGGTACGCAGTATTTT

d_call: TRBD1
clone_size: -
v_call: TRBV12-3/TRBV12-4
j_call: TRBJ1-2
cdr3_length: 15
cdr3_aa: CASSLARTGNYGYTF
cdr3_nt: TGTGCCAGCAGTTTAGCGCGGACAGGGAACTATGGCTACACCTTC

d_call: TRBD2
clone_size: -
v_call: TRBV5-1
j_call: TRBJ2-5
cdr3_length: 17
cdr3_aa: CASSLSIGGAYQETQYF
cdr3_nt: TGCGCCAGCAGCTTAAGCATCGGGGGGGCCTACCAAGAGACCCAGTACTTC

d_call: TRBD1
clone_size: few
v_call: TRBV7-2
j_call: TRBJ1-2
cdr3_length: 16
cdr3_aa: CASSPGRTGALSGYTF
cdr3_nt: TGTGCCAGCAGCCCAGGCCGGACAGGGGCCCTGTCTGGCTACACCTTC

d_call: TRBD1
clone_size: -
v_call: TRBV30
j_call: TRBJ2-3
cdr3_length: 15
cdr3_aa: CAWERRGQRTDTQYF
cdr3_nt: TGTGCCTGGGAACGCAGGGGGCAGCGCACAGATACGCAGTATTTT

d_call: TRBD1
clone_size: few
v_call: TRBV5-1
j_call: TRBJ1-6
cdr3_length: 14
cdr3_aa: CASKGQASNSPLHF
cdr3_nt: TGCGCCAGCAAGGGACAGGCGTCAAATTCACCCCTCCACTTT

d_call: -
clone_size: many
v_call: TRBV20-1
j_call: TRBJ1-6
cdr3_length: 14
cdr3_aa: CSAPLTRNGEALHF
cdr3_nt: TGCAGTGCTCCTTTGACAAGAAATGGTGAAGCCCTCCACTTT

d_call: TRBD2
clone_size: few
v_call: TRBV15
j_call: TRBJ2-3
cdr3_length: 14
cdr3_aa: CATSTGLAPDTQYF
cdr3_nt: TGTGCCACCAGCACGGGACTAGCTCCCGATACGCAGTATTTT